This is a list of T cell receptor beta chains from one sample in a study of Ad26.COV2.S vaccination and SARS-CoV-2 variants. Assay used: immunoSEQ multiplex PCR; TCRdb lists only in-frame clones, some missing. The data show about 350,000 clones, roughly 91% seen once. Material: peripheral blood, obtained in a trial of Ad26.COV2.S vaccine versus placebo. These receptors were collected from a person between 18 and 65 years old who received the Ad26.COV2.S COVID-19 vaccine or a placebo. The CDR3 runs from the conserved cysteine through the conserved F or W. The D gene is left open where the match is weak. For some rows the clone size is stated as once, few or many, or as a class when expanded; others skip it.

TRBJ1-2 TRBV10-3 TRBD1 - CAISESQRQGRYGYTF TGTGCCATCAGTGAGTCACAGCGACAGGGGCGGTATGGCTACACCTTC
TRBJ2-3 TRBV7-9 - - CASSFRSDTQYF TGTGCCAGCAGCTTCCGGTCAGATACGCAGTATTTT
TRBJ1-5 TRBV4-1 TRBD1 few CASSSQPGQRNQPQHF TGCGCCAGCAGCTCGCAACCGGGACAGCGTAATCAGCCCCAGCATTTT
TRBJ2-3 TRBV18 TRBD1 - CASSPDLPGQTSTDTQYF TGTGCCAGCTCACCAGACCTCCCGGGACAGACTAGCACAGATACGCAGTATTTT
TRBJ1-1 TRBV18 - - CASSPGGSTEAFF TGTGCCAGCTCACCAGGTGGGAGCACTGAAGCTTTCTTT
TRBJ2-7 TRBV19 TRBD2 once CASRLAGTTYEQYF TGTGCCAGTAGACTAGCGGGCACCACCTACGAGCAGTACTTC
TRBJ1-1 TRBV6-5 - once CASSIGGRNTEAFF TGTGCCTCTAGTATTGGGGGCAGGAACACTGAAGCTTTCTTT
TRBJ1-1 TRBV13 TRBD1 - CASSFSPILTLGQTEAFF TGTGCCAGCAGCTTTTCGCCAATATTGACCCTGGGACAGACTGAAGCTTTCTTT
TRBJ1-1 TRBV6-5 TRBD1 - CASSFDLDRVNTEAFF TGTGCCAGCAGTTTCGACTTGGACAGGGTGAACACTGAAGCTTTCTTT
TRBJ1-1 TRBV10-3 TRBD1 - CAILSWTGEAFF TGTGCCATCCTCAGTTGGACAGGGGAAGCTTTCTTT
TRBJ2-7 TRBV5-1 TRBD2 - CASSFSLAGVDEQYF TGCGCCAGCAGCTTTTCACTAGCGGGAGTAGACGAGCAGTACTTC